The source of this T cell receptor beta chain is a study of blood T cell repertoires in COVID-19. Overall study context: Researchers got acute and convalescent COVID-19 samples from the United States, Italy and Spain. T cells, B-cell-depleted T cells, or PBMCs provided the cDNA or gDNA that served as material.

The V gene's germline CDR1 is LNHNV and CDR2 YYDKDF (reference sequence). CDR3 size: 16 residues. V lost 1 base to trimming and J lost 5 bases, with 15 bases between them. Per the original data handling: How many nucleated cells were present was estimated from reference gene primer amplification. Assay: immunoSEQ multiplex PCR; the TCRdb copy retains only in-frame clones and omits some. V, J and clone size are those of that table, while D and trimming were read from the DNA. The sample has approximately 200,000 clones; roughly 90% are singletons. This chain connects TRBV15 to TRBJ1-5; D is unresolved. Sequencing used peripheral blood. This sequence was found in a woman aged 55-75 years with acute or convalescent COVID-19. DNA of the CDR3: TGTGCCACCAGCAGAGTAGTGGGCAGCATGGATCAGCCCCAGCATTTT. Translated: CATSRVVGSMDQPQHF. The variable domain in full, with the rest retrieved from reference TRBV15 and TRBJ1-5, is DAMVIQNPRYQVTQFGKPVTLSCSQTLNHNVMYWYQQKSSQAPKLLFHYYDKDFNNEADTPDNFQSRRPNTSFCFLDIRSPGLGDTAMYLCATSRVVGSMDQPQHFGDGTRLSIL.